The clone carrying this TCR beta chain was observed a handful of times. V dropped 5 bases and J dropped 5; count of bases not matched to a gene: 9. CDR1 and CDR2 (germline): MNHEY, SMNVEV (reference sequence). The CDR3 is made up of 15 amino acids. This sample stems from a study of regulatory T cells in long-lasting Graves disease. Specified time point: newly diagnosed GD, antithyroid drugs for less than 3 months. Construction of the TCR library relied on RNA isolated from PBMCs. In building TCR beta libraries, iRepertoire HTBI primers were used together with Arm-PCR of CDR3 regions. TCRdb reprocessed the multiplex PCR reads with MiXCR, giving one entry per CDR3 protein. This sample has fewer than 650,000 distinct CDR3 sequences; 16% occur once, and the top ten carry approximately 20%. In addition, the sample was reused for a study of T cells in Graves' hyperthyroidism and ophthalmopathy. That work adds: Those with hyperthyroidism were 18 to 65 years old, newly diagnosed, and ill for under 2 months. Diagnosing involved the use of clinical symptoms, serum thyroxine and TRAb, thyroid ultrasound and orbital computed tomography.

The sample was peripheral blood mononuclear cells (PBMCs), taken at new diagnosis, from a patient treated with antithyroid drugs. This clonotype was sampled from a woman younger than 45 with Graves disease. This rearrangement joins TRBV27 to TRBJ1-1; 9 nucleotides align to TRBD1. The CDR3 region has the DNA TGTGCCAGCAGTCCGAATTCGGGACAGGGTACTGAAGCTTTCTTT. This codes for CASSPNSGQGTEAFF.